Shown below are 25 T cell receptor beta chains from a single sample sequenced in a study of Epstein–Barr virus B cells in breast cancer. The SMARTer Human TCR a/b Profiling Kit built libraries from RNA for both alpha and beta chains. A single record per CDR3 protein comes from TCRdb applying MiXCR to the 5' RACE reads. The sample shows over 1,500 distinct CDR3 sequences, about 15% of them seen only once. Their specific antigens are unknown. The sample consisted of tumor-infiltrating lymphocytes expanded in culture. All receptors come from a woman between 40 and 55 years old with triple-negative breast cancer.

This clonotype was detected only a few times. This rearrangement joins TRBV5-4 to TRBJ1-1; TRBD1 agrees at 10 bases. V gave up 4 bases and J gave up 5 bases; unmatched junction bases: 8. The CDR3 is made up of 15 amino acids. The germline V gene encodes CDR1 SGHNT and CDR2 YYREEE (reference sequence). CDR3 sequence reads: CASSDRGLTGTEAFF. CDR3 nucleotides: TGTGCCAGCAGCGACAGGGGGCTTACGGGAACTGAAGCTTTCTTT.

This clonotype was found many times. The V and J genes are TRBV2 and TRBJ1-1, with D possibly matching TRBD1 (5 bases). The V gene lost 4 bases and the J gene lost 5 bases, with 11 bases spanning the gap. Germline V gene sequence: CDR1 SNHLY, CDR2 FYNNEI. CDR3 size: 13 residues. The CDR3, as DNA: TGTGCCAGCAGTGTAGGGGCCGGGACTGAAGCTTTCTTT. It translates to CASSVGAGTEAFF. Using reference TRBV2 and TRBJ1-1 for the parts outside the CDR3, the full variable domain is EPEVTQTPSHQVTQMGQEVILRCVPISNHLYFYWYRQILGQKVEFLVSFYNNEISEKSEIFDDQFSVERPDGSNFTLKIRSTKLEDSAMYFCASSVGAGTEAFFGQGTRLTVV.

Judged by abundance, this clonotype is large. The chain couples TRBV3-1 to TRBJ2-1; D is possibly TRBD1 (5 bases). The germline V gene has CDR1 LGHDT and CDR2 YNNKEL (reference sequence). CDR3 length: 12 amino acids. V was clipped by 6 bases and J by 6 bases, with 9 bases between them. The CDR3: CASRGEGNEQFF. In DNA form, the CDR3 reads TGTGCCAGCAGAGGGGAAGGCAATGAGCAGTTCTTC.

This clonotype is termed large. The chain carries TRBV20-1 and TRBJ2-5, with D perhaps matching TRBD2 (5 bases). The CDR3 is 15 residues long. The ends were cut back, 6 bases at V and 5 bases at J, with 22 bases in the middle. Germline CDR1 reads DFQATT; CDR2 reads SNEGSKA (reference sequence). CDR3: CSAINPGIPGETQYF. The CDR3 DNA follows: TGCAGTGCCATAAATCCGGGAATCCCCGGGGAGACCCAGTACTTC.

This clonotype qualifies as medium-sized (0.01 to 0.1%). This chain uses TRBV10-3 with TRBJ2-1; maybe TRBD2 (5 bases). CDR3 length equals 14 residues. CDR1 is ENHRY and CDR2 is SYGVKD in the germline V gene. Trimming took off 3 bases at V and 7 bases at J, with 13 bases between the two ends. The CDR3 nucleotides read TGTGCCATCAGTGAAAGGTGGGAGCGAAATGAGCAGTTCTTC. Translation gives CAISERWERNEQFF.

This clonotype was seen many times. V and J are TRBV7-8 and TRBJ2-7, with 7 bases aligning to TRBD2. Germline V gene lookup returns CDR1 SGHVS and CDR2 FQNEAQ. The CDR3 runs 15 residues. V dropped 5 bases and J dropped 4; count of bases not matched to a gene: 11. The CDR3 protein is CASSPARTRVYEQYF. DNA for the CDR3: TGTGCCAGCAGCCCTGCTCGGACTAGGGTTTACGAGCAGTACTTC.

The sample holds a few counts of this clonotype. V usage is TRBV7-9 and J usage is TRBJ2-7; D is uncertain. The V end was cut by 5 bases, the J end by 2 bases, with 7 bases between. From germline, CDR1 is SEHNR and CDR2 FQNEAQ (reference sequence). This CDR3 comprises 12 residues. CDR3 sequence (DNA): TGTGCCAGCAGCCCCCGGACCTACGAGCAGTACTTC. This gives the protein CASSPRTYEQYF.

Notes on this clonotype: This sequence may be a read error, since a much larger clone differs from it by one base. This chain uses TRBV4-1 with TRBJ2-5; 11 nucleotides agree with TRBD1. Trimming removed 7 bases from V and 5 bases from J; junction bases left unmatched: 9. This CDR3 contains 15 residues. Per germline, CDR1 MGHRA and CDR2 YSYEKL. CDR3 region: CASTPRTGGFETQYF. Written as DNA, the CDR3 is TGCGCCAGCACCCCCCGGACAGGGGGCTTTGAGACCCAGTACTTC.

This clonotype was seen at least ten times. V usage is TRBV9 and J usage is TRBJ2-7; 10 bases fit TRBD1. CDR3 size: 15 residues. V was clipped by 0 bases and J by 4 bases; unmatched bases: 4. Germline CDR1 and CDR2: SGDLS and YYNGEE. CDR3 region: CASSVVGTGDYEQYF. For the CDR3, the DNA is TGTGCCAGCAGCGTAGTTGGGACAGGGGATTACGAGCAGTACTTC.

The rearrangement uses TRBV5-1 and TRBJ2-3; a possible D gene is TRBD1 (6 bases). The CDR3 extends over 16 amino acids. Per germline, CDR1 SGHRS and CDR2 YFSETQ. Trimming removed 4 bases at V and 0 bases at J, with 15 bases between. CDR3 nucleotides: TGCGCCAGCAGCCCCCCCGGGACACGAAGCACAGATACGCAGTATTTT. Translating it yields CASSPPGTRSTDTQYF.

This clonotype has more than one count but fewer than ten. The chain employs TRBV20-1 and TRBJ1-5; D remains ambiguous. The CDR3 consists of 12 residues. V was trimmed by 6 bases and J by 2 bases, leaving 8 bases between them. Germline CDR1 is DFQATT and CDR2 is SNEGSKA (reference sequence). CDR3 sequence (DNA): TGCAGTGCCGCGGTGGGCAATCAGCCCCAGCATTTT. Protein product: CSAAVGNQPQHF.

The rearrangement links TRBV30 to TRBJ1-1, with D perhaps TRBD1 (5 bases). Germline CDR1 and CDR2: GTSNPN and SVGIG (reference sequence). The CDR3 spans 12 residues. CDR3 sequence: CAVRSQGSEAFF. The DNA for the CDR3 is TGTGCAGTTCGATCCCAGGGTAGTGAAGCTTTCTTT.

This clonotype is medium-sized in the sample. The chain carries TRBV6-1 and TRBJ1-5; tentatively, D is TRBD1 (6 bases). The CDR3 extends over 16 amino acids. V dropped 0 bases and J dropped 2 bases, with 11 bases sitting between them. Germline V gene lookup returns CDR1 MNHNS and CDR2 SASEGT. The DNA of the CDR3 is TGTGCCAGCAGTGAAGCGGAGGCAGGGGGCAATCAGCCCCAGCATTTT. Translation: CASSEAEAGGNQPQHF.

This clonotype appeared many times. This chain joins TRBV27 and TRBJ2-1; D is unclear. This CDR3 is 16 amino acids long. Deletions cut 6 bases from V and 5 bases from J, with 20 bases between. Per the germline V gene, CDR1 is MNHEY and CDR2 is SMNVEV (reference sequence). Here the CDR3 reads CASSLEPPSDNNEQFF. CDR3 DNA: TGTGCCAGCAGCCTAGAACCCCCAAGTGACAACAATGAGCAGTTCTTC.

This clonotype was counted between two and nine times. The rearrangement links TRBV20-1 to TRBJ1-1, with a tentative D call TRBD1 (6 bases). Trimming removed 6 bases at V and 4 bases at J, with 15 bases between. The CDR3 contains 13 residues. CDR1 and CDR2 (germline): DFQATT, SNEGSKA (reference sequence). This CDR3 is CSAAKQGGTEAFF. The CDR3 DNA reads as TGCAGTGCCGCGAAACAGGGAGGCACTGAAGCTTTCTTT.

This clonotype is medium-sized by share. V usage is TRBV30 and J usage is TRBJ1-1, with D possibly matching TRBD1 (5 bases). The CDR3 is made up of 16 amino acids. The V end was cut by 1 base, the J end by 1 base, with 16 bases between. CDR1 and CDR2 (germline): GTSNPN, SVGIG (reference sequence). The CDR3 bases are TGTGCCTGGAGTGATTTGGTTCACAGGCAGAACACTGAAGCTTTCTTT. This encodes CAWSDLVHRQNTEAFF.

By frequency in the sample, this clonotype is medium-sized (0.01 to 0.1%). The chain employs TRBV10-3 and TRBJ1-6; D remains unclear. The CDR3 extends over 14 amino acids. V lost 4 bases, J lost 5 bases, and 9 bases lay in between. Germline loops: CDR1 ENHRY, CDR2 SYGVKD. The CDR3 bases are TGTGCCATCAGTGTTCAAAGGGATAATTCACCCCTCCACTTT. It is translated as CAISVQRDNSPLHF.

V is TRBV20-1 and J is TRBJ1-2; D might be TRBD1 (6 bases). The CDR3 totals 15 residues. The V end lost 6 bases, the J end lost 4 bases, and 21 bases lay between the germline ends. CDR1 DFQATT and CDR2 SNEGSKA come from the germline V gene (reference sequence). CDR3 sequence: CSAQTGTSMGYGYTF. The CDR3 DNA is TGCAGTGCGCAGACCGGGACATCTATGGGCTATGGCTACACCTTC.

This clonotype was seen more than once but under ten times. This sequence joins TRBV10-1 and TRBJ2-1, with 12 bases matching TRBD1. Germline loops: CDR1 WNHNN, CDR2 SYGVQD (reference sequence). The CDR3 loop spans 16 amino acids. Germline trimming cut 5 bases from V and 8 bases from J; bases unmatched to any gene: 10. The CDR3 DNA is TGCGCCAGCAGTTATCTCCGGGACAGGGGGCTCTATGAGCAGTTCTTC. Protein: CASSYLRDRGLYEQFF.

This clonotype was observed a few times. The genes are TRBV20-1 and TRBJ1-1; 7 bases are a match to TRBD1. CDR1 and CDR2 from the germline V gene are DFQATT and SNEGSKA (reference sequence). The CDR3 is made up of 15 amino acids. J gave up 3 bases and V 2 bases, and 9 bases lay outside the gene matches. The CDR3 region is CSARRNRGTYTEAFF. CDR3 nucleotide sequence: TGCAGTGCTAGACGTAACAGGGGTACCTACACTGAAGCTTTCTTT.

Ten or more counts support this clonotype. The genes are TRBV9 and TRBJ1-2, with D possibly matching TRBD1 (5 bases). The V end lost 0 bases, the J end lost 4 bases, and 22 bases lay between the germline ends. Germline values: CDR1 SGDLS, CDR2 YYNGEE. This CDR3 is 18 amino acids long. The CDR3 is CASSVVGGRNPVPYGYTF. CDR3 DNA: TGTGCCAGCAGCGTAGTGGGGGGGAGAAACCCCGTCCCCTATGGCTACACCTTC. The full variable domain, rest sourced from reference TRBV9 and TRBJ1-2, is DSGVTQTPKHLITATGQRVTLRCSPRSGDLSVYWYQQSLDQGLQFLIQYYNGEERAKGNILERFSAQQFPDLHSELNLSSLELGDSALYFCASSVVGGRNPVPYGYTFGSGTRLTVV.

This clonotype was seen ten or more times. The CDR3 DNA reads TGTGCCAGCAGTCAACAGGGGATCTCCTACGAGCAGTACTTC. Translated: CASSQQGISYEQYF. The chain has TRBV6-5 and TRBJ2-7, with 7 bases fitting TRBD1. CDR1 is MNHEY and CDR2 is SVGAGI in the germline V gene. J was trimmed by 0 bases and V by 5 bases; bases with no gene match: 4. The CDR3 totals 14 residues.

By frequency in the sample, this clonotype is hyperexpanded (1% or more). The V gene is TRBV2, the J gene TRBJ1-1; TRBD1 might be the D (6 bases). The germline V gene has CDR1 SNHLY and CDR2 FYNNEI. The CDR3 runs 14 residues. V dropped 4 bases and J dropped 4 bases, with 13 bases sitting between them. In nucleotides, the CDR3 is TGTGCCAGCAGTGTCCCGACAGGACTCACTGAAGCTTTCTTT. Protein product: CASSVPTGLTEAFF.

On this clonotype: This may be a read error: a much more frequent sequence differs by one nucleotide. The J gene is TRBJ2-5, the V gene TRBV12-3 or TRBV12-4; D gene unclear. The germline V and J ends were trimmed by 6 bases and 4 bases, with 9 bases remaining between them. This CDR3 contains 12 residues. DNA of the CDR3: TGTGCCAGCAGATTCCCCACAGAGACCCAGTACTTC. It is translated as CASRFPTETQYF.

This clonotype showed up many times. DNA of the CDR3: TGTGCCTGGAGTAGAATTGTGAATGAGCAGTTCTTC. The encoded protein is CAWSRIVNEQFF. The rearrangement uses TRBV30 and TRBJ2-1, with D unclear. V shed 2 bases and J shed 7 bases, with 9 bases lying between them. The CDR3 runs to 12 residues. Germline V gives CDR1 GTSNPN, CDR2 SVGIG (reference sequence).